These T cell receptor beta chains were read from a single sample in a study of regulatory T cells in long-lasting Graves disease. TCRdb analysed the multiplex PCR reads with MiXCR anew, one entry per CDR3 protein. The repertoire holds about 450,000 distinct CDR3 sequences, with less than 25% as singletons. The sample in question was peripheral blood mononuclear cells (PBMCs), obtained when the disease was refractory, from a patient treated with antithyroid drugs. These receptors originate from a female donor with Graves disease. The CDR3 runs from the conserved cysteine through the conserved F or W. Fields, in order: CDR3 protein, CDR3 DNA, clone size, J gene, D gene, V gene, CDR3 length. The D gene is left open where the match is weak. The listing skips clone size in some rows; elsewhere it reads once, few, many or a size class.

CASSYPGGSYEQYF	TGTGCCAGCAGTTATCCGGGGGGCTCCTACGAGCAGTACTTC	many	TRBJ2-7	TRBD2	TRBV6-5	14
CSVEGGTGRGYEQYF	TGCAGCGTTGAAGGGGGGACAGGGAGAGGATACGAGCAGTACTTC	many	TRBJ2-7	TRBD1	TRBV29-1	15
CSVSGRTLPSYEQYF	TGCAGCGTTAGCGGGAGAACCCTCCCCTCCTACGAGCAGTACTTC	few	TRBJ2-7	TRBD2	TRBV29-1	15
CASRPPGSYYEQYF	TGTGCCAGCAGACCGCCGGGATCATACTACGAGCAGTACTTC	many	TRBJ2-7	-	TRBV28	14
CASSVADYNEQFF	TGTGCCAGCAGTGTAGCGGACTACAATGAGCAGTTCTTC	-	TRBJ2-1	-	TRBV27	13
CAIHRGTTYEQYF	TGTGCCATCCACAGGGGGACAACCTACGAGCAGTACTTC	many	TRBJ2-7	TRBD1	TRBV2	13
CASSLESGYNSPLHF	TGTGCCAGCAGCTTAGAGTCCGGCTATAATTCACCCCTCCACTTT	few	TRBJ1-6	-	TRBV7-2	15
CASSTDGNEQFF	TGTGCCAGCAGCACAGACGGCAATGAGCAGTTCTTC	-	TRBJ2-1	-	TRBV7-2	12
CSARSGLAEQYF	TGCAGTGCTAGATCGGGGCTAGCGGAGCAGTACTTC	-	TRBJ2-7	-	TRBV20-1	12
CSVAGSWATEAFF	TGCAGCGTTGCAGGGAGCTGGGCCACTGAAGCTTTCTTT	-	TRBJ1-1	-	TRBV29-1	13
CASSSEAGELFF	TGTGCCAGCAGCTCGGAGGCCGGGGAGCTGTTTTTT	-	TRBJ2-2	-	TRBV7-2	12
CSGAGQGGNTIYF	TGCAGCGGGGCCGGACAGGGAGGAAACACCATATATTTT	-	TRBJ1-3	TRBD1	TRBV29-1	13
CASSLVTGLLQETQYF	TGTGCCAGCAGCTTAGTCACAGGCTTACTTCAAGAGACCCAGTACTTC	-	TRBJ2-5	-	TRBV7-9	16
CASKWDSSNQPQHF	TGTGCCAGTAAATGGGACAGTTCAAATCAGCCCCAGCATTTT	-	TRBJ1-5	TRBD1	TRBV19	14
CASTVSGRANTGELFF	TGTGCCAGCACGGTTAGCGGGAGGGCAAACACCGGGGAGCTGTTTTTT	-	TRBJ2-2	TRBD2	TRBV27	16
CASSARLAGASYEQYF	TGTGCCAGCAGCGCCAGGTTGGCGGGGGCGTCCTACGAGCAGTACTTC	-	TRBJ2-7	-	TRBV7-2	16
CASSYSGPINYGHTF	TGTGCCAGCAGTTACTCAGGGCCGATTAACTATGGCCACACCTTC	few	TRBJ1-2	-	TRBV28	15
CATYYSSGLAGYQETQYF	TGTGCCACTTATTATTCCTCGGGACTAGCGGGCTACCAAGAGACCCAGTACTTC	many	TRBJ2-5	TRBD2	TRBV28	18
CASSLAESYEQYF	TGTGCCAGCAGCTTAGCTGAATCCTACGAGCAGTACTTC	many	TRBJ2-7	-	TRBV7-2	13
CASSLEQVGGELFF	TGTGCCAGCAGCTTAGAACAGGTCGGCGGGGAGCTGTTTTTT	-	TRBJ2-2	-	TRBV11-3	14
CASSQGPGYEQYF	TGTGCCAGCAGCCAGGGACCAGGCTACGAGCAGTACTTC	many	TRBJ2-7	-	TRBV3-1	13
CASSQGSSGTEAFF	TGCGCCAGCAGCCAAGGATCCTCGGGTACTGAAGCTTTCTTT	-	TRBJ1-1	-	TRBV4-1	14
CSAKPGASAGELFF	TGCAGTGCTAAACCGGGAGCTAGCGCCGGGGAGCTGTTTTTT	few	TRBJ2-2	-	TRBV20-1	14
CASRRDRGNTEAFF	TGTGCCAGCAGGCGAGACAGGGGAAACACTGAAGCTTTCTTT	many	TRBJ1-1	TRBD1	TRBV7-3	14
CASHTPASGSGNTIYF	TGTGCCAGCCATACCCCTGCGTCAGGCTCTGGAAACACCATATATTTT	-	TRBJ1-3	-	TRBV5-4	16
CSVVSGGRTGELFF	TGCAGCGTTGTATCAGGGGGCCGGACCGGGGAGCTGTTTTTT	-	TRBJ2-2	TRBD1	TRBV29-1	14
CASRPRQVGYEQYF	TGTGCCAGCAGGCCCCGGCAGGTGGGATACGAGCAGTACTTC	-	TRBJ2-7	-	TRBV6-1	14
CASSTGGGNGYTF	TGCGCCAGCAGCACAGGGGGTGGGAATGGCTACACCTTC	-	TRBJ1-2	TRBD1	TRBV5-1	13
CATSDWGAGYTF	TGTGCCACCAGTGATTGGGGTGCTGGCTACACCTTC	many	TRBJ1-2	-	TRBV24-1	12
CATSRGTYEQYF	TGTGCCACCAGTAGGGGTACCTACGAGCAGTACTTC	few	TRBJ2-7	-	TRBV24-1	12
CASSPAGTPIPYEQYF	TGTGCCAGCAGCCCAGCCGGGACTCCGATTCCCTACGAGCAGTACTTC	-	TRBJ2-7	-	TRBV7-2	16
CASSYSRAAGQSRDIQYF	TGTGCCAGCAGTTACTCGAGAGCCGCGGGACAGTCTAGGGACATTCAGTACTTC	-	TRBJ2-4	-	TRBV6-2/TRBV6-3	18
CASSLEGLILREQFF	TGTGCCAGCAGCTTAGAGGGACTAATCCTTCGGGAGCAGTTCTTC	once	TRBJ2-1	TRBD2	TRBV7-2	15
CASSTSTPSGRAGLDTQYF	TGTGCCAGCAGTACATCAACGCCTAGCGGGAGGGCCGGGTTGGATACGCAGTATTTT	many	TRBJ2-3	TRBD2	TRBV28	19
CASSMRTGVTGNTIYF	TGTGCCAGCAGCATGAGGACAGGGGTCACTGGAAACACCATATATTTT	once	TRBJ1-3	TRBD1	TRBV5-8	16
CASSQVTTGFWYF	TGTGCCAGCAGCCAAGTCACGACAGGCTTCTGGTACTTC	-	TRBJ2-4	-	TRBV14	13
CASSRGRISGNTIYF	TGTGCCAGCAGCCGCGGACGGATCTCTGGAAACACCATATATTTT	many	TRBJ1-3	-	TRBV28	15
CASSSQGTNEQYF	TGTGCCAGCAGCTCACAGGGTACGAACGAGCAGTACTTC	-	TRBJ2-7	-	TRBV7-9	13
CASSLGGNNYGYTF	TGTGCCAGCAGCTTGGGGGGGAATAACTATGGCTACACCTTC	few	TRBJ1-2	-	TRBV5-4	14
CASSFSRGHTF	TGTGCCAGCAGTTTTAGCAGGGGGCACACCTTC	-	TRBJ1-2	TRBD1	TRBV28	11
CASAGDRNTEAFF	TGTGCCAGCGCCGGGGACAGGAACACTGAAGCTTTCTTT	many	TRBJ1-1	TRBD1	TRBV2	13
CASSSDAGFNQPQHF	TGTGCCAGCAGCTCGGACGCCGGGTTCAATCAGCCCCAGCATTTT	few	TRBJ1-5	-	TRBV12-3/TRBV12-4	15